This T cell receptor (beta chain) was sequenced for a study of T cells after yellow fever vaccination. Across the study: Those fractions that held only low numbers of cells were prepared using the SMART-Seq v4 Ultra Low Input RNA kit.

MiXCR, applied by TCRdb to the 5' RACE reads, yields one record per CDR3 protein. Among more than 350,000 distinct CDR3 sequences listed, roughly 11% were seen once. This clonotype was picked up many times. The V gene lost 1 base and the J gene lost 0 bases, with 19 bases spanning the gap. In germline, CDR1 is MGHRA, CDR2 YSYEKL. The CDR3 runs to 18 residues. This rearrangement joins TRBV4-1 to TRBJ2-7; D possibly matches TRBD1 or TRBD2 (6 bases each). This TCR derives from a man aged 18-30 years who received the YFV17D yellow fever vaccine. This specimen consisted of PBMCs, obtained on the day of the first yellow fever vaccination. In nucleotides, the CDR3 is TGCGCCAGCAGCCAAGTATACCGGGGGCTAGCGAGCTCCTACGAGCAGTACGTC. Translating gives CASSQVYRGLASSYEQYV.